This is a list of T cell receptor beta chains from one sample in a study of T cell changes during pregnancy in multiple sclerosis. The protocol was immunoSEQ multiplex PCR, while the TCRdb copy is restricted to in-frame clones and leaves out a portion. This table holds 65,000 to 80,000 clones, 93% found once. Sequenced here: peripheral blood, sampled in the second trimester of pregnancy. The source is a female donor with multiple sclerosis, enrolled in a pregnancy study. The CDR3 runs from the conserved cysteine through the conserved F or W. Each record gives: CDR3 length, J gene, D gene, V gene, CDR3 protein. D genes are given only for firm matches.

len: 12; j_gene: TRBJ1-1; d_gene: TRBD1; v_gene: TRBV29-1; CDR3aa: CSVGQGGTEAFF
len: 15; j_gene: TRBJ2-7; d_gene: TRBD1; v_gene: TRBV5-1; CDR3aa: CASMVRTGRTYEQYF
len: 12; j_gene: TRBJ1-3; d_gene: NA; v_gene: TRBV6-5; CDR3aa: CASSSQGNTIYF
len: 20; j_gene: TRBJ2-2; d_gene: TRBD2; v_gene: TRBV4-1; CDR3aa: CASSHLPSGGGGGITGELFF
len: 12; j_gene: TRBJ1-3; d_gene: NA; v_gene: TRBV2; CDR3aa: CASSEAGNTIYF
len: 13; j_gene: TRBJ2-3; d_gene: TRBD1; v_gene: TRBV5-6; CDR3aa: CASSPTGRDTQYF
len: 16; j_gene: TRBJ2-1; d_gene: TRBD1; v_gene: TRBV2; CDR3aa: CASSRGAGTGFYEQFF
len: 16; j_gene: TRBJ2-5; d_gene: NA; v_gene: TRBV9; CDR3aa: CASSLGFRGGGETQYF
len: 15; j_gene: TRBJ2-3; d_gene: TRBD2; v_gene: TRBV5-1; CDR3aa: CASSPRTSGGDTQYF
len: 15; j_gene: TRBJ2-5; d_gene: TRBD1; v_gene: TRBV11-2; CDR3aa: CASSPRQGARETQYF
len: 13; j_gene: TRBJ2-1; d_gene: NA; v_gene: TRBV6-5; CDR3aa: CASKGGGANEQFF
len: 13; j_gene: TRBJ1-1; d_gene: NA; v_gene: TRBV5-5; CDR3aa: CASTVRMNTEAFF
len: 14; j_gene: TRBJ2-3; d_gene: NA; v_gene: TRBV5-8; CDR3aa: CASRFLGGTDTQYF
len: 15; j_gene: TRBJ1-2; d_gene: TRBD1; v_gene: TRBV6-5; CDR3aa: CASSRSNRGLWGYTF
len: 16; j_gene: TRBJ2-1; d_gene: TRBD2; v_gene: TRBV4-1; CDR3aa: CASSSSTSGVLLEQFF
len: 13; j_gene: TRBJ1-2; d_gene: NA; v_gene: TRBV7-2; CDR3aa: CASSPGSNYGYTF
len: 17; j_gene: TRBJ2-1; d_gene: TRBD1; v_gene: TRBV5-1; CDR3aa: CASSLGQGARADNEQFF
len: 14; j_gene: TRBJ2-3; d_gene: NA; v_gene: TRBV11-2; CDR3aa: CASSLDRVSAAQYF
len: 15; j_gene: TRBJ2-5; d_gene: TRBD1; v_gene: TRBV5-1; CDR3aa: CASSHRQGAGETQYF
len: 17; j_gene: TRBJ1-3; d_gene: NA; v_gene: TRBV5-1; CDR3aa: CASSADLGGQAGNTIYF
len: 12; j_gene: TRBJ1-1; d_gene: NA; v_gene: TRBV29-1; CDR3aa: CSVVGGNTEAFF
len: 16; j_gene: TRBJ2-1; d_gene: TRBD2; v_gene: TRBV9; CDR3aa: CASSVVGSGGVNEQFF
len: 13; j_gene: TRBJ1-4; d_gene: NA; v_gene: TRBV30; CDR3aa: CAWTGRWNEKLFF
len: 19; j_gene: TRBJ2-1; d_gene: TRBD2; v_gene: TRBV5-1; CDR3aa: CASSLVVAGGLNSYNEQFF
len: 14; j_gene: TRBJ2-2; d_gene: NA; v_gene: TRBV5-1; CDR3aa: CASSYSAGPGELFF
len: 16; j_gene: TRBJ2-1; d_gene: TRBD1; v_gene: TRBV30; CDR3aa: CAWSVPDRAPYNEQFF
len: 16; j_gene: TRBJ2-2; d_gene: NA; v_gene: TRBV9; CDR3aa: CASSVVLEEGAGELFF
len: 15; j_gene: TRBJ2-4; d_gene: TRBD1; v_gene: TRBV5-6; CDR3aa: CASSFDDRGRNIQYF
len: 15; j_gene: TRBJ2-1; d_gene: TRBD2; v_gene: TRBV27; CDR3aa: CASNPSGGAVHEQFF
len: 17; j_gene: TRBJ2-4; d_gene: TRBD2; v_gene: TRBV5-1; CDR3aa: CASSSTSGGLAKNIQYF